This TCR beta chain was sequenced in a study of tumor and adjacent non-tumor tissue in lung cancer. RNA was extracted from bulk tissue without any cell sorting. More than 3 cm separated this lung sample from the edge of the tumor. Newly diagnosed lung cancer patients had thoracic surgery in China, August–November 2014, without prior chemotherapy. This clonotype was observed a handful of times. Sequence at one end of the junction differs from germline and may be a read error. Three rounds of nested PCR, following a modified ARM-PCR protocol, produced the TCRbeta library. TCRdb called the multiplex PCR reads again in MiXCR, with one record for every CDR3 protein. The sample consists of 94,000 or so distinct CDR3 sequences, around 76% of them appearing once. The CDR3 length is 16 residues.

This TCR came from a woman in her forties or fifties with non-small cell lung cancer. Sequenced input: distant non-tumor lung tissue. This chain connects TRBV12-3 or TRBV12-4 to TRBJ2-2; D might be TRBD1 (6 bases). CDR3 region: CASSLRTETNIGELFF. The CDR3 bases are TGTGCCAGCAGTTTACGGACAGAGACAAACATCGGGGAGCTGTTTTTT.